This is a list of T cell receptor beta chains from one sample in a study of radiation and T cells in renal cell carcinoma. Profiled with immunoSEQ multiplex PCR; TCRdb holds only in-frame clones, not every one. This sample carries approximately 150,000 clones, around nine tenths of them seen once, and the ten largest clones take 15% to 20%. The input for sequencing was blood, taken from a patient whose treatment included radiotherapy and nephrectomy. These receptors all stem from a woman aged 45-65 years with renal cell carcinoma. The CDR3 runs from the conserved cysteine through the conserved F or W. D genes are given only for firm matches. Only part of the rows carry a size: once, few, many, or a class if the clone is expanded.

abundance,v_gene,j_gene,d_gene,CDR3nt,CDR3aa
NA,TRBV4-2,TRBJ2-7,NA,TGTGCCAGCAGCCAAGAACGCAGGGGCGTATCTAGCGAGCAGTACTTC,CASSQERRGVSSEQYF
NA,TRBV7-3,TRBJ2-5,NA,TGTGCCAGCAGCTACAGGGCCCAAGAGACCCAGTACTTC,CASSYRAQETQYF
NA,TRBV7-8,TRBJ2-7,NA,TGTGCCAGCAGCTTAATGGCCAGGATCTACGAGCAGTACTTC,CASSLMARIYEQYF
NA,TRBV7-2,TRBJ1-2,NA,TGTGCCAGCAGCTCCCCTAGGACCGTAGGCTACACCTTC,CASSSPRTVGYTF
NA,TRBV5-5,TRBJ2-5,TRBD1,TGTGCCAGCAGCTACACACCCGGGACAGGGATAGGGACCCAGTACTTC,CASSYTPGTGIGTQYF
NA,TRBV18,TRBJ2-3,NA,TGTGCCAGCTCACCCGGGAGAAGAGGCGTTGAAGATACGCAGTATTTT,CASSPGRRGVEDTQYF
NA,TRBV5-4,TRBJ1-2,NA,TGTGCCAGCAGCCCGACGGTATCGGACTATGGCTACACCTTC,CASSPTVSDYGYTF
NA,TRBV28,TRBJ1-1,TRBD1,TGTGCCAGCAGTCCCGGGACAGGTGACACTGAAGCTTTCTTT,CASSPGTGDTEAFF
NA,TRBV27,TRBJ1-1,NA,TGTGCCTGTAAACGCGGGGAAATGAACACTGAAGCTTTCTTT,CACKRGEMNTEAFF
NA,TRBV21-1,TRBJ1-2,NA,TGTGCCAGCAGCAACCGACAGGTGGGCTACACCTTC,CASSNRQVGYTF
NA,TRBV28,TRBJ2-7,NA,TGTGCCAGCAGTTTGAGCGGAAAAAGGACCTACGAGCAGTACTTC,CASSLSGKRTYEQYF
NA,TRBV5-1,TRBJ2-6,NA,TGCGCCAGCAGTCAGAACTCTGGGGCCAACGTCCTGACTTTC,CASSQNSGANVLTF
NA,TRBV9,TRBJ2-2,NA,TGTGCCAGCAGCGTCCTACAGGTGGGGCGAGGGACCGGGGAGCTGTTTTTT,CASSVLQVGRGTGELFF
NA,TRBV7-2,TRBJ1-5,NA,TGTGCCAGCAGCTTAGCGGGGGGCCCACATAGCAATCAGCCCCAGCATTTT,CASSLAGGPHSNQPQHF
NA,TRBV27,TRBJ2-7,TRBD1,TGTGCCAGCAGTTTATCACGGACAGGTTCCTACGAGCAGTACTTC,CASSLSRTGSYEQYF
NA,TRBV6-1,TRBJ1-2,NA,TGTGCCAGCAGTGAAGACTTGGGCTATGGCTACACCTTC,CASSEDLGYGYTF
NA,TRBV19,TRBJ2-7,TRBD1,TGTGCCAGTAGCACCCGGGACAGGGGGCAAGAGCAGTACTTC,CASSTRDRGQEQYF
NA,TRBV7-8,TRBJ2-4,TRBD1,TGTGCCAGCAGCCCCACAGGGGTATGGGGCAAAAACATTCAGTACTTC,CASSPTGVWGKNIQYF
NA,TRBV10-2,TRBJ2-7,TRBD2,TGCGCCAGCAGTGGGCCGACTAGCGGGAGTCCTTACGAGCAGTACTTC,CASSGPTSGSPYEQYF
NA,TRBV19,TRBJ2-2,NA,TGTGCCAGTAGCCGCCGAAAGGATACCACCGGGGAGCTGTTTTTT,CASSRRKDTTGELFF
once,TRBV5-1,TRBJ2-7,TRBD1,TGCGCCAGCAGCTTGATGGGCAGACAGGGCTACGAGCAGTACTTC,CASSLMGRQGYEQYF
few,TRBV27,TRBJ1-1,NA,TGTGCCAGCAGTCTCGGGACGCAGAACACTGAAGCTTTCTTT,CASSLGTQNTEAFF
NA,TRBV9,TRBJ2-1,NA,TGTGCCAGCAGCGTAGGACAGCGGAGCTCCTACAATGAGCAGTTCTTC,CASSVGQRSSYNEQFF
NA,TRBV2,TRBJ2-1,NA,TGTGCCAGCAGTACCACCGCAGGGGCCAATGAGCAGTTCTTC,CASSTTAGANEQFF
NA,TRBV4-2,TRBJ1-1,NA,TGTGCCAGCAGCCAAGTCGGGGGACCGAACACTGAAGCTTTCTTT,CASSQVGGPNTEAFF
NA,TRBV28,TRBJ2-1,NA,TGTGCCAGCAGTACCGGGCGCTACAATGAGCAGTTCTTC,CASSTGRYNEQFF
NA,TRBV5-6,TRBJ2-7,NA,TGTGCCAGCAGCTTGGGCTCGTTCTATGGGACAACCCGGTACGAGCAGTACTTC,CASSLGSFYGTTRYEQYF
once,TRBV21-1,TRBJ1-1,NA,TGTGCCAGCAGCAAAATGCGGGACATCGACACTGAAGCTTTCTTT,CASSKMRDIDTEAFF
NA,TRBV10-2,TRBJ1-6,NA,TGCGCCAGCAGGTCCGGACTATGGTCACCCCTCCACTTT,CASRSGLWSPLHF
NA,TRBV7-2,TRBJ2-2,NA,TGTGCCAGCAGCTTGGAGGGTTCCCTCAACACCGGGGAGCTGTTTTTT,CASSLEGSLNTGELFF
NA,TRBV6-5,TRBJ2-5,TRBD1,TGTGCCAGCAGTGACAGGGGCTTCCAGACCCAGTACTTC,CASSDRGFQTQYF
NA,TRBV6-6,TRBJ2-5,TRBD1,TGTGCCAGCAGTTCAGGACAGGGCATGGTGGAGACCCAGTACTTC,CASSSGQGMVETQYF
NA,TRBV7-2,TRBJ2-7,NA,TGTGCCAGCAGCCTCTACGGCGGGACCTCCTACGAGCAGTACTTC,CASSLYGGTSYEQYF
once,TRBV4-1,TRBJ1-5,NA,TGCGCCAGCAGCCACGAGGGCTCCAGCAATCAGCCCCAGCATTTT,CASSHEGSSNQPQHF
few,TRBV10-3,TRBJ1-2,TRBD1,TGTGCCATCAGTGCACAGGGGGCGCATGGCTACACCTTC,CAISAQGAHGYTF
NA,TRBV5-1,TRBJ2-5,TRBD1,TGCGCCAGCAGCTTAGGCCTACCACAGGGGGAACAAGAGACCCAGTACTTC,CASSLGLPQGEQETQYF
NA,TRBV19,TRBJ1-6,TRBD1,TGTGCCAGTACCCTGACAGGGGCTCAAAATTCACCCCTCCACTTT,CASTLTGAQNSPLHF
NA,TRBV19,TRBJ1-1,NA,TGTGCCAGTAGCACTTTGGGGGCGACCACTGAAGCTTTCTTT,CASSTLGATTEAFF
NA,TRBV10-3,TRBJ1-2,NA,TGTGCCATCAGTGAGTCGGTAGATGGCTACACCTTC,CAISESVDGYTF
NA,TRBV5-6,TRBJ2-6,TRBD2,TGTGCCAGCAGCCCGGGGGGCTCTGGGGCCAACGTCCTGACTTTC,CASSPGGSGANVLTF
NA,TRBV7-2,TRBJ2-4,TRBD2,TGTGCCAGCACTCTACTAGCGGGAGGTGCCAAAAACATTCAGTACTTC,CASTLLAGGAKNIQYF
NA,TRBV5-1,TRBJ2-3,NA,TGCGCCAGCAGCGAAGGGACTTCTCCCACAGATACGCAGTATTTT,CASSEGTSPTDTQYF
few,TRBV28,TRBJ1-2,NA,TGTGCCAGCAGGATTAGTAGGGAAGAAGTCACCTTC,CASRISREEVTF
NA,TRBV19,TRBJ1-5,NA,TGTGCCAGTAAGAGACAGATTATGAGTCAGCCCCAGCATTTT,CASKRQIMSQPQHF
NA,TRBV14,TRBJ2-1,TRBD2,TGTGCCAGCAGCCAAGGCTGGGGACTAGGTCATGAGCAGTTCTTC,CASSQGWGLGHEQFF
NA,TRBV6-6,TRBJ1-3,NA,TGTGCCACCGGATCTGGAAACACCATATATTTT,CATGSGNTIYF
few,TRBV6-6,TRBJ2-7,NA,TGTGCCAGCAGTTACTCCTTCGAGGCCCGGGAGCAGTACTTC,CASSYSFEAREQYF
NA,TRBV4-1,TRBJ2-3,NA,TGCGCCAGCAGCCAATCCTTGATTCTAGCGAGGGCAGATACGCAGTATTTT,CASSQSLILARADTQYF